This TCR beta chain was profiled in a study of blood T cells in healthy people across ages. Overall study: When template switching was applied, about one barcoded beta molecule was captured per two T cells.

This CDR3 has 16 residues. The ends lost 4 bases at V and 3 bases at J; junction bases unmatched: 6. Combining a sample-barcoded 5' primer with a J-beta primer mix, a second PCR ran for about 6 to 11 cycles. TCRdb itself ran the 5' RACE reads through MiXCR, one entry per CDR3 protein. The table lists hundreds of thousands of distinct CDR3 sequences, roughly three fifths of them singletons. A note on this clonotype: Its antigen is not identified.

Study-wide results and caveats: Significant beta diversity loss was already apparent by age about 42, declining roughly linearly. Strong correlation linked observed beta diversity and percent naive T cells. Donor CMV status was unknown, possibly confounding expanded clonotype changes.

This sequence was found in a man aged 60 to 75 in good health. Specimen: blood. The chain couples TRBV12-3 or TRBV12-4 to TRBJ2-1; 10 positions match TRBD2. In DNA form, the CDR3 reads TGTGCCAGCAGTTCCAGCGGGGGGGCCCACTACAATGAGCAGTTCTTC. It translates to CASSSSGGAHYNEQFF.